This T cell receptor beta chain was profiled in a study of CD8+ T cells in alopecia areata. Broader study findings: TCRs were shared less clearly across patients than in mice, possibly for HLA-related reasons.

V shed 11 bases and J 0 bases; nucleotides not matched to a gene: 3. Germline CDR1 and CDR2: SGHVS and FQNEAQ. The CDR3 loop spans 12 amino acids. As concerns this clone: Its antigen is currently unknown.

The sequencing template was cDNA reverse transcribed from extracted RNA. The method was immunoSEQ multiplex PCR; TCRdb's version includes in-frame clones alone and lacks a portion of them. The data show about 110,000 clones, 55% to 70% seen once. It was from alopecia areata patients that lesional scalp punch biopsies and peripheral blood were collected. A FACSAria was used to sort CD4+ and CD8+ T cells. These cells came from PBMCs. Sequencing used NKG2D-low CD8+ T cells sorted from blood. This TCR was sampled from a human donor with alopecia areata. The chain carries TRBV7-8 and TRBJ2-7; 8 positions match TRBD2. CDR3 region: CAGAGDSYEQYF. CDR3 DNA sequence: TGTGCCGGAGCGGGGGACTCCTACGAGCAGTACTTC.